This T cell receptor (beta chain) was observed in a study of T cell responses to AZD1222 COVID-19 vaccine. General observations from the study: Sampling that yielded the repertoires occurred only after the peak T cell response. White British ancestry dominated among donors, who included more females, and clonal diversity was possibly underestimated.

The method was immunoSEQ multiplex PCR; TCRdb's version includes in-frame clones alone and lacks a portion of them. The table records around 110,000 clones, about 86% of them present only once. A remark on this clone: The antigen remains unidentified.

CDR1 is MNHEY and CDR2 is SMNVEV in the germline V gene (reference sequence). The CDR3 has 12 residues. Trimming took 5 bases from V and 4 from J, leaving 6 bases between them. Sequencing used peripheral blood, obtained on day 0 of AZD1222 vaccination. The origin of this receptor is an adult in good health. The genes are TRBV27 and TRBJ1-5; D is perhaps TRBD1 (6 bases). The CDR3 sequence is CASSDRNQPQHF. For the CDR3, the DNA is TGTGCCAGCAGTGACAGGAATCAGCCCCAGCATTTT.